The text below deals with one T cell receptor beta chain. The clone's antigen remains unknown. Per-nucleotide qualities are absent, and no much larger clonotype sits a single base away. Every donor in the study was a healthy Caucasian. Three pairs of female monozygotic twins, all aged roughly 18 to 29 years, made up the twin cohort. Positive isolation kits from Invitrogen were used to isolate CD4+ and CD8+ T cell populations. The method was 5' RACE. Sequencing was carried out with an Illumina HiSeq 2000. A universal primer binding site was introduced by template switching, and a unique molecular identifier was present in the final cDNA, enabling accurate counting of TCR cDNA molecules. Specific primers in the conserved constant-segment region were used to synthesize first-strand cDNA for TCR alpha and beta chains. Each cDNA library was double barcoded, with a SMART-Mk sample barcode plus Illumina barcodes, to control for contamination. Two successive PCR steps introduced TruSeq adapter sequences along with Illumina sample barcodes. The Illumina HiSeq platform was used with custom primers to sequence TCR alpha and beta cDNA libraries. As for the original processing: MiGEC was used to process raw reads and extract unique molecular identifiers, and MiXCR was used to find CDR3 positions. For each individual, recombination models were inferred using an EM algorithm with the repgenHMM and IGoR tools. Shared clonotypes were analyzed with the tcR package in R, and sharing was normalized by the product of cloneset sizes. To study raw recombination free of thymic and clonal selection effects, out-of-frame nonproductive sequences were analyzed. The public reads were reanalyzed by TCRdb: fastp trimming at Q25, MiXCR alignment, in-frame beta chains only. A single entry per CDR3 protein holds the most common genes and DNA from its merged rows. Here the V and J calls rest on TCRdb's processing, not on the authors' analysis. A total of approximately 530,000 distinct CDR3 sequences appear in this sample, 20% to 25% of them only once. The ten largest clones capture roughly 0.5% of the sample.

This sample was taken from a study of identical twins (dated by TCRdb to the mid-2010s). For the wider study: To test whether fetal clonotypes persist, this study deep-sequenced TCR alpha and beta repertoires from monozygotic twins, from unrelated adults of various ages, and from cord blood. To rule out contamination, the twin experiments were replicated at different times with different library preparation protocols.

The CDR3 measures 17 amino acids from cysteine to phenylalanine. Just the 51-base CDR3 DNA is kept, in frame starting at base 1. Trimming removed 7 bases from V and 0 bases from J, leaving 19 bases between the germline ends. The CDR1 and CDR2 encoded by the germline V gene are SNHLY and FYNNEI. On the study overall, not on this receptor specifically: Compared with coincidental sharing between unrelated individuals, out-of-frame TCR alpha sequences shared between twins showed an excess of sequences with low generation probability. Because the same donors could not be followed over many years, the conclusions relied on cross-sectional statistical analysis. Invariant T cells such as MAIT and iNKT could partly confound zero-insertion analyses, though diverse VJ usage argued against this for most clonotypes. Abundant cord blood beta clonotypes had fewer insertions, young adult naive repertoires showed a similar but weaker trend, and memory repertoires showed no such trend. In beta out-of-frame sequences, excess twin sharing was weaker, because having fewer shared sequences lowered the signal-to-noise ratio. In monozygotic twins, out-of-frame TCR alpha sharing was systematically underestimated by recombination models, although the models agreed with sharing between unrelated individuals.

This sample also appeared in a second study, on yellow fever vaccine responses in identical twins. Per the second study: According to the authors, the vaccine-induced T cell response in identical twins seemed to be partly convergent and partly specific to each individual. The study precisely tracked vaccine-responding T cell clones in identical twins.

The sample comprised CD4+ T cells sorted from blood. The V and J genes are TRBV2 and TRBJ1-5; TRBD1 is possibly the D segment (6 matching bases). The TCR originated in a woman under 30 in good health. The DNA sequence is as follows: TGTGCCAGCATGCGGGGGGCTTCGGGTTATAGCAATCAGCCCCAGCATTTT. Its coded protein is CASMRGASGYSNQPQHF.